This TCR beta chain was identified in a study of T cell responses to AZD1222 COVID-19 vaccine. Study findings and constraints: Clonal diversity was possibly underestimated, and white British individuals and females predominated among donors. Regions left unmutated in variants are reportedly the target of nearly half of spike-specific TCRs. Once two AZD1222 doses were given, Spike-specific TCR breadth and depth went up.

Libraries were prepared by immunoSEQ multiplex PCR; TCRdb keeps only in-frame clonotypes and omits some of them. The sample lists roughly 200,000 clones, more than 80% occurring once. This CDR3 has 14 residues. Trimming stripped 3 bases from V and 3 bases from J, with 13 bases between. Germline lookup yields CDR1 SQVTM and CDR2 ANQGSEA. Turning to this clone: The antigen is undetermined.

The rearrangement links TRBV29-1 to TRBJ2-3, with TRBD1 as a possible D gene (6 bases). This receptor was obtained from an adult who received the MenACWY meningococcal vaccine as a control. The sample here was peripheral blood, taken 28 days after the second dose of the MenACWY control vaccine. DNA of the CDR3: TGCAGCGTTGATCCAGAACAGGGTACAGATACGCAGTATTTT. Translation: CSVDPEQGTDTQYF.